This TCR beta chain was retrieved from a study of preoperative IRX-2 immunotherapy in early breast cancer (dated by TCRdb to the late 2010s). This clone was observed a few times. The antigen it recognizes is unknown. Nothing much larger sits one base from this clone, and base qualities are not available. Library preparation used the immunoSEQ multiplex PCR assay. TCRdb took this table from immuneACCESS and kept in-frame rearrangements with V and J called. Such tables lack part of the clones; where checked against another copy, unresolved V genes explain under half of the gap, and the rest is unexplained. The sample table contains around 34,000 clones; only one count was recorded for roughly 95% of them. Roughly 6.7% of the sample rests with the top ten. In light of the paper, this sample's treatment or condition label describes: preoperative locoregional IRX-2 cytokine immunotherapy. The samples were obtained from a phase Ib study that tested preoperative, locoregional IRX-2 cytokine immunotherapy designed to prime immune responses. Donors were patients with early-stage breast cancer who received IRX-2 before surgery.

The CDR3 has 15 amino acids, counting the end cysteine and phenylalanine. This entry keeps only the CDR3 DNA: 45 bases, framed from base 1. The germline V gene specifies LGHNA as CDR1 and YNFKEQ as CDR2. V is clipped by 4 bases and J by 7 bases, and the sequence between their germline boundaries is 19 bases long. This sequence originates from a human donor with breast cancer. Sampling took place from a patient treated with IRX-2 immunotherapy. The V gene is TRBV4-2 and the J gene is TRBJ1-1, with a weak D call of TRBD1 (5 bases match). This receptor has the CDR3 CASSPDMWGEVEAFF. In nucleotide form, the sequence is TGTGCCAGCAGCCCCGATATGTGGGGGGAGGTTGAAGCTTTCTTT.